The 20 T cell receptor beta chains reported below all come from one sample, sequenced in a study of T cells in Graves' hyperthyroidism and ophthalmopathy. TCR beta CDR3 regions were amplified from RNA. The HTBI set primed first-round TCR CDR3 RT-PCR. MiXCR was run by TCRdb on the multiplex PCR reads, yielding one entry per CDR3 protein. The sample lists 250,000 to 300,000 distinct CDR3 sequences, roughly 15% occurring once. Input material: blood. The receptors shown here come from a woman aged 40 to 55 with Graves' hyperthyroidism.

This clonotype was detected ten times or more. V and J are TRBV7-3 and TRBJ2-7; D remains ambiguous. Germline CDR1 SGHTA, CDR2 FQGTGA. This CDR3 is 15 amino acids long. Trimming pared 5 bases from V and 3 bases from J, leaving 17 bases between. Here the CDR3 reads CASSTYPGPYYEQYF. In nucleotides, the CDR3 is TGTGCCAGCAGCACCTACCCCGGGCCGTACTACGAGCAGTACTTC.

This clonotype turned up a few times. The chain employs TRBV12-3 or TRBV12-4 and TRBJ2-1; TRBD1 matches 8 bases. CDR3 size: 16 residues. Trimming cost V 0 bases and J 4 bases; bases outside gene matches: 5. CDR3 loop: CASSLARGRGYNEQFF. In DNA form, the CDR3 reads TGTGCCAGCAGTTTAGCCAGGGGGCGAGGTTACAATGAGCAGTTCTTC.

This clonotype was observed many times. The rearrangement links TRBV6-1 to TRBJ1-6, with a weak D call TRBD1 (5 bases). V was cut by 5 bases and J by 7 bases, with 21 bases left in between. Germline assignment: CDR1 MNHNS and CDR2 SASEGT. The CDR3 contains 17 residues. CDR3 bases: TGTGCCAGCAGTCCAGAGATGGGGCCTGTATTGAATTCACCCCTCCACTTT. Encoded protein: CASSPEMGPVLNSPLHF.

This clonotype was observed at least ten times. J is TRBJ1-3 and V is TRBV20-1; D perhaps matches TRBD1 (6 bases). Germline values: CDR1 DFQATT, CDR2 SNEGSKA (reference sequence). Trimming left V 3 bases short and J 8 bases short, with 11 bases between. The CDR3 length is 12 residues. Written as DNA, the CDR3 is TGCAGTGCTAGGGGGCAGGGGTACACCATATATTTT. It yields the protein CSARGQGYTIYF.

This clonotype showed up many times. This chain links TRBV3-1 with TRBJ1-2, with TRBD1 matching over 8 bases. From germline, CDR1 is LGHDT and CDR2 YNNKEL (reference sequence). This CDR3 has 13 residues. Trimming removed 3 bases from V and 4 bases from J; junction bases left unmatched: 1. The CDR3 DNA reads TGTGCCAGCAGCCATGGGACAGGCTATGGCTACACCTTC. It encodes CASSHGTGYGYTF.

This clonotype was seen at least ten times. The chain uses TRBV7-9 and TRBJ2-3; 7 positions match TRBD2. The V and J ends lost 5 bases and 1 base, in that order; junction bases with no gene match: 6. The CDR3 loop spans 15 amino acids. Per germline, CDR1 SEHNR and CDR2 FQNEAQ (reference sequence). This CDR3 reads CASSPWGGRTDTQYF. The CDR3 nucleotides are TGTGCCAGCAGCCCTTGGGGGGGACGCACAGATACGCAGTATTTT.

This clonotype was detected many times. The rearrangement joins TRBV25-1 to TRBJ2-3; D is unresolved. This CDR3 is built from 14 residues. Looked up from germline, CDR1 is MGHDK and CDR2 is SYGVNS. Deletions cut 4 bases from V and 4 bases from J, with 12 bases between. In nucleotides, the CDR3 is TGTGCCAGCAGTGCCATAACCCGCCCAGATACGCAGTATTTT. Residues: CASSAITRPDTQYF.

The sample holds many counts of this clonotype. The gene calls are TRBV7-9 and TRBJ2-4; no clear D. Germline V gene sequence: CDR1 SEHNR, CDR2 FQNEAQ (reference sequence). The CDR3 covers 18 residues. Trimming shortened V by 1 base and J by 0 bases, and 16 bases separated the two germline ends. The chain's CDR3 is CASSLVPLRSLAKNIQYF. The CDR3 DNA reads TGTGCCAGCAGCTTAGTCCCCCTACGTTCACTAGCCAAAAACATTCAGTACTTC.

This chain links TRBV29-1 with TRBJ2-2; TRBD2 matches at 7 bases. Trimming cost V 3 bases and J 8 bases; bases outside gene matches: 3. Germline lookup yields CDR1 SQVTM and CDR2 ANQGSEA. CDR3 length: 12 amino acids. CDR3 nucleotide sequence: TGCAGCGTTGAGAGGACTAGAGGGGAGCTGTTTTTT. This encodes CSVERTRGELFF.

This clonotype has ten or more counts. The chain carries TRBV20-1 and TRBJ2-1; 8 bases align to TRBD2. CDR3 length: 12 amino acids. Germline values: CDR1 DFQATT, CDR2 SNEGSKA (reference sequence). With 6 bases clipped from V and 4 bases from J, the junction kept 2 bases outside the gene matches. In DNA, the CDR3 is TGCAGTGCGGAGCGGGAGTACAATGAGCAGTTCTTC. Its protein product is CSAEREYNEQFF.

This clonotype appeared many times. V gene TRBV6-4 combines with J gene TRBJ2-3; D is uncertain. Trimming shortened V by 0 bases and J by 1 base, and 5 bases separated the two germline ends. This CDR3 has 14 residues. Germline CDR1 and CDR2: MRHNA and SNTAGT. CDR3: CASSDSPGTDTQYF. CDR3 bases: TGTGCCAGCAGTGACTCTCCGGGCACAGATACGCAGTATTTT.

This clonotype appeared many times. CDR3 residues: CSAALGLSGLPGDTQYF. The CDR3 coding sequence is TGCAGTGCTGCCCTAGGCCTAAGCGGGTTACCTGGAGATACGCAGTATTTT. The chain uses TRBV20-1 and TRBJ2-3, with a tentative D call TRBD2 (6 bases). Looked up from germline, CDR1 is DFQATT and CDR2 is SNEGSKA (reference sequence). The CDR3 runs 17 residues. The ends were cut back, 5 bases at V and 5 bases at J, with 26 bases in the middle.

The sample holds many counts of this clonotype. V is TRBV12-3 or TRBV12-4 and J is TRBJ1-4, with a tentative D call TRBD1 (5 bases). The V gene lost 6 bases and the J gene lost 8 bases, with 13 bases spanning the gap. This CDR3 is built from 13 residues. The DNA of the CDR3 is TGTGCCAGCAGAGGCTGGGGGGACGAAAAACTGTTTTTT. It is translated as CASRGWGDEKLFF.

This clonotype was detected many times. V gene TRBV12-3 or TRBV12-4 combines with J gene TRBJ1-5; D uncertain. V was shortened by 1 base and J by 1 base, with 14 bases between the two germline ends. The CDR3 runs 17 residues. The CDR3 reads CASSLGDVRLSNQPQHF. The CDR3 DNA is TGTGCCAGCAGTTTAGGGGATGTGAGGTTAAGCAATCAGCCCCAGCATTTT.

This clonotype was seen many times. This rearrangement joins TRBV27 to TRBJ2-5; D gene uncertain. The V gene's germline CDR1 is MNHEY and CDR2 SMNVEV (reference sequence). CDR3 size: 16 residues. The germline V and J ends were trimmed by 0 bases and 4 bases, with 15 bases remaining between them. The CDR3 sequence: CASSLSSPLGLETQYF. The CDR3, as DNA: TGTGCCAGCAGTTTATCTTCCCCCCTGGGTTTAGAGACCCAGTACTTC.

The sample holds a few counts of this clonotype. The chain couples TRBV7-9 to TRBJ1-4; 9 positions agree with TRBD1. The CDR3 covers 15 residues. Unmatched junction bases numbered 9, after V lost 5 bases and J lost 8 bases. Per the germline V gene, CDR1 is SEHNR and CDR2 is FQNEAQ (reference sequence). CDR3 nucleotides: TGTGCCAGCAGCCCACCTGGGGGACAGGGCGAAAAACTGTTTTTT. Amino acid sequence: CASSPPGGQGEKLFF.

Details on this clonotype: Its ends do not fully match the called genes, so a read error is possible. The chain combines TRBV29-1 with TRBJ2-1; 8 nucleotides align to TRBD2. Germline CDR1 is SQVTM and CDR2 is ANQGSEA. The CDR3 consists of 17 residues. The CDR3 sequence is CSVVGLAGTGAYNEQLF. CDR3 coding DNA: TGCAGCGTTGTGGGTCTAGCGGGCACAGGCGCCTACAATGAGCAGCTCTTC.

This clonotype has ten or more counts. V is TRBV28 and J is TRBJ1-2; 7 bases are shared with TRBD1. The V gene's germline CDR1 is MDHEN and CDR2 SYDVKM. CDR3 size: 15 residues. With V trimmed by 6 bases and J by 2 bases, 9 bases remained unmatched. The DNA for the CDR3 is TGTGCCAGCAGACCCCCATCGACAGGGAACTATGGCTACACCTTC. This sequence encodes CASRPPSTGNYGYTF.

In its sample, this clonotype was seen many times. The chain carries TRBV12-3 or TRBV12-4 and TRBJ1-2; 10 bases are a match to TRBD1. The CDR3 length is 15 residues. V was clipped by 6 bases and J by 3 bases; unmatched bases: 7. The CDR3 DNA follows: TGTGCCAGCAGGGCCGGGACAGGGGTTGACTATGGCTACACCTTC. Its translation: CASRAGTGVDYGYTF.

There are many counts of this clonotype. The V call is TRBV12-3 or TRBV12-4, the J call TRBJ1-3, with unresolved D. There are 14 residues in the CDR3. Trimming took 5 bases from V and 0 from J, leaving 8 bases between them. The CDR3 sequence: CASSGDYSGNTIYF. The CDR3 nucleotides are TGTGCCAGCAGTGGTGACTACTCTGGAAACACCATATATTTT.